This T cell receptor (beta chain) derives from a study of long-term antiretroviral therapy in people with HIV. Points from the study as a whole: The range of CDR3 lengths in HIV repertoires proved narrower than that found in controls.

Assay version v3.0 of immunoSEQ was used, and it was run at survey level. Data came from immunoSEQ multiplex PCR; TCRdb stores just in-frame clones and leaves some out. Of 14,000 or so clones in the sample, about four fifths were seen once. Donors needed at least one pre-ART PBMC sample plus at least two post-ART samples. Clinicians in the United States treated all participants with HIV. Amounts of about 0.9-11 million cryopreserved PBMC were held in the samples before DNA extraction. In its sample, this clone was seen a few times. Its matching antigen is unknown. This CDR3 is built from 15 residues. Per the germline V gene, CDR1 is SGHTA and CDR2 is FQGNSA. Trimming shortened V by 4 bases and J by 0 bases, and 9 bases separated the two germline ends.

This chain joins TRBV7-2 and TRBJ2-2; tentative D call: TRBD1 (6 bases). The receptor was isolated from a man aged 35-49 years with HIV. Sequenced here: unsorted PBMCs, sampled just before starting antiretroviral therapy. The CDR3 sequence: CASSSDRTNTGELFF. DNA of the CDR3: TGTGCCAGCAGCTCGGACAGAACGAACACCGGGGAGCTGTTTTTT.